The entry below describes one T cell receptor (beta chain). The data are from a study of blood T cell repertoires in COVID-19. Study overall: T cells, B-cell-depleted T cells, or PBMCs supplied cDNA or gDNA.

Looked up from germline, CDR1 is SGDLS and CDR2 is YYNGEE. Deletions cut 0 bases from V and 1 base from J, with 7 bases between. There are 15 residues in the CDR3. The table came from immunoSEQ multiplex PCR; TCRdb's copy has only in-frame clones and leaves some out. The repertoire has around 260,000 clones, roughly 89% of them found once; the top ten carry around 3%. This TCR was sampled from a woman aged 25 to 39 with active or convalescent COVID-19. Sequencing used peripheral blood. The rearrangement links TRBV9 to TRBJ2-2, with D possibly being TRBD1 (6 bases). The CDR3 region is CASSVGTVNTGELFF. The CDR3 region has the DNA TGTGCCAGCAGCGTAGGGACAGTGAACACCGGGGAGCTGTTTTTT.